This T cell receptor (beta chain) was captured in a study of blood T cells in healthy people across ages. Findings of the study overall: When one million T cells were used, diversity estimates were thought to be underestimates.

CDR1 and CDR2 from the germline V gene are MNHEY and SMNVEV (reference sequence). There are 14 residues in the CDR3. On this clonotype itself: Its antigen is as yet unknown.

It was with a sample-barcoded 5' primer and a J-beta primer mix that a second PCR of roughly 6 to 12 cycles was run. TCRdb called the 5' RACE reads again in MiXCR, with one record for every CDR3 protein. The data contain some 640,000 distinct CDR3 sequences, less than 35% of them seen just once; the ten biggest clones take up around a sixth. Sequenced input: blood. This clonotype was sampled from a woman of 80 years or more in good health. The chain employs TRBV27 and TRBJ2-4; 10 bases line up with TRBD2. Judging by the DNA end, TRBJ2-7 fits better; the J call may be wrong. CDR3 amino acids: CASRRTSGIHEQYF. The CDR3 DNA reads TGTGCCAGCAGAAGGACTAGCGGTATCCACGAGCAGTACTTC.